One sample yielded the 23 T cell receptor beta chains listed below, sequenced in a study of blood T cell repertoires in COVID-19. TCRdb's table, derived via immunoSEQ multiplex PCR, lists solely in-frame clones and lacks some. The table lists about 50,000 clones, 80% to 90% of them singletons. The material sequenced was peripheral blood. Receptors were obtained from a human donor with active COVID-19. The donor label of this sample is uncertain.

The genes are TRBV2 and TRBJ2-5; 9 bases line up with TRBD1. The length of the CDR3 is 13 residues. The germline gives CDR1 SNHLY, CDR2 FYNNEI. J lost 5 bases, V lost 6 bases, and 4 bases had no gene match. In DNA form, the CDR3 reads TGTGCCAGCAGCACACAGGGGGCCGAGACCCAGTACTTC. Protein product: CASSTQGAETQYF.

The chain has TRBV11-3 and TRBJ2-7; possible D gene TRBD1, 6 bases. This CDR3 is 15 amino acids long. V lost 4 bases and J lost 7, with 20 bases in between. Germline CDR1 is SGHNT and CDR2 is YENEEA. In DNA form, the CDR3 reads TGTGCCAGCAGCTACGGCGCCAGGGGTATAAGGGAGCAGTACTTC. Its translation is CASSYGARGIREQYF.

The V call is TRBV30, the J call TRBJ1-4; 8 nucleotides line up with TRBD1. Trimming removed 0 bases from V and 5 bases from J; junction bases left unmatched: 5. There are 15 residues in the CDR3. Germline V CDR1 and CDR2: GTSNPN, SVGIG (reference sequence). The CDR3 sequence: CAWSVPTGGNEKLFF. The DNA for the CDR3 is TGTGCCTGGAGTGTTCCCACAGGGGGAAATGAAAAACTGTTTTTT. Together with reference TRBV30 and TRBJ1-4, the CDR3 gives the full variable domain: SQTIHQWPATLVQPVGSPLSLECTVEGTSNPNLYWYRQAAGRGLQLLFYSVGIGQISSEVPQNLSASRPQDRQFILSSKKLLLSDSGFYLCAWSVPTGGNEKLFFGSGTQLSVL.

The gene calls are TRBV19 and TRBJ2-7; TRBD1 matches at 9 bases. Per the germline V gene, CDR1 is LNHDA and CDR2 is SQIVND (reference sequence). This CDR3 spans 13 amino acids. The ends lost 5 bases at V and 7 bases at J; junction bases unmatched: 6. The CDR3 DNA follows: TGTGCCAGTAGTGTACAGGGGGCTGGGGAGCAGTACTTC. This gives the protein CASSVQGAGEQYF.

The chain is built from TRBV4-1 and TRBJ1-1, with 7 bases aligning to TRBD1. V dropped 3 bases and J dropped 14; count of bases not matched to a gene: 15. Germline-derived CDR1 and CDR2 are MGHRA and YSYEKL. There are 14 residues in the CDR3. The CDR3, as DNA: TGCGCCAGCAGCCAGACCCGGGACAGACCAGACGGCTTCTTT. This encodes CASSQTRDRPDGFF.

The rearrangement joins TRBV10-3 to TRBJ2-7, with a possible D match to TRBD2 (6 bases). CDR3 size: 14 residues. Per the germline V gene, CDR1 is ENHRY and CDR2 is SYGVKD. With 7 bases removed from V and 6 bases from J, the gap between germline ends came to 19 bases. CDR3 DNA: TGTGCCATCACCCGCTCGGTGCGGGACTCCGAGCAGTACTTC. Its protein product is CAITRSVRDSEQYF.

The rearrangement links TRBV6-5 to TRBJ1-1; D call uncertain. CDR1 MNHEY and CDR2 SVGAGI come from the germline V gene. V lost 2 bases to trimming and J lost 0 bases, with 4 bases between them. CDR3 length: 13 amino acids. The CDR3 DNA follows: TGTGCCAGCAGTTACGAGATGAACACTGAAGCTTTCTTT. It codes for CASSYEMNTEAFF.

This clone was seen just once. The rearrangement joins TRBV9 to TRBJ1-3, with 7 bases lining up with TRBD1. This CDR3 spans 16 amino acids. Germline V gene data show CDR1 as SGDLS and CDR2 as YYNGEE. With 3 bases clipped from V and 2 bases from J, the junction kept 8 bases outside the gene matches. The CDR3 coding sequence is TGTGCCAGCAGCGCAACGCAGGGGGGTACTGGAAACACCATATATTTT. It is translated as CASSATQGGTGNTIYF.

The rearrangement links TRBV10-3 to TRBJ2-3; D may be TRBD2 (6 bases). V was clipped by 10 bases and J by 6 bases, with 23 bases between them. There are 15 residues in the CDR3. In germline, CDR1 is ENHRY, CDR2 SYGVKD. The CDR3 DNA follows: TGTGCCACCCTACCGGACCCAGGGAGGCCCGATACGCAGTATTTT. This gives the protein CATLPDPGRPDTQYF.

The rearrangement uses TRBV7-2 and TRBJ2-3; D uncertain. Germline loops: CDR1 SGHTA, CDR2 FQGNSA. The germline V and J ends were trimmed by 3 bases and 0 bases, with 7 bases remaining between them. The CDR3 has 14 residues. Here the CDR3 reads CASSFKASTDTQYF. The CDR3 nucleotides are TGTGCCAGCAGCTTCAAAGCTAGCACAGATACGCAGTATTTT.

The rearrangement links TRBV4-1 to TRBJ1-5, with D perhaps TRBD1 (5 bases). Germline V gene sequence: CDR1 MGHRA, CDR2 YSYEKL. V lost 0 bases to trimming and J lost 4 bases, with 19 bases between them. The CDR3 consists of 18 residues. The CDR3 region is CASSQDGPGGGSNQPQHF. In nucleotides, the CDR3 is TGCGCCAGCAGCCAAGACGGACCCGGCGGGGGTTCTAATCAGCCCCAGCATTTT.

The gene calls are TRBV3-1 (or the pseudogene TRBV3-2) and TRBJ2-1, with a weak D call TRBD2 (6 bases). Trimming shortened V by 6 bases and J by 6 bases, and 18 bases separated the two germline ends. Germline lookup yields CDR1 LGHDT and CDR2 YNNKEL (reference sequence). This CDR3 is 15 amino acids long. The CDR3 is CASRTLAGGGNEQFF. The CDR3 coding sequence is TGTGCCAGCAGGACACTAGCCGGAGGAGGCAATGAGCAGTTCTTC.

The genes are TRBV5-6 and TRBJ2-1, with 7 bases aligning to TRBD2. The CDR3 length is 15 residues. Trimming removed 4 bases from V and 6 bases from J; junction bases left unmatched: 10. Germline V lookup: CDR1 SGHDT, CDR2 YYEEEE. The CDR3 coding sequence is TGTGCCAGCAGCCTGAGGACTAGGTTCGGCAATGAGCAGTTCTTC. Translating it yields CASSLRTRFGNEQFF.

This chain joins TRBV5-4 and TRBJ2-1; 10 nucleotides align to TRBD2. CDR1 is SGHNT, CDR2 YYREEE, per germline (reference sequence). The V gene end was trimmed by 4 bases and the J gene end by 7 bases; junction bases not matched to a gene: 11. This CDR3 comprises 16 residues. CDR3 DNA: TGTGCCAGCAGCCGGCCAGCGGGAGGGCCGGCGAATGAGCAGTTCTTC. Protein sequence: CASSRPAGGPANEQFF.

This chain joins TRBV3-1 (or the pseudogene TRBV3-2) and TRBJ1-2; D possibly corresponds to TRBD1 (5 bases). V gave up 1 base and J gave up 4 bases, with 13 bases separating them. The V gene's germline CDR1 is LGHDT and CDR2 YNNKEL (reference sequence). The CDR3 is made up of 15 amino acids. The DNA of the CDR3 is TGTGCCAGCAGCCAAGCCCACCAGGGAGGCTATGGCTACACCTTC. Translating gives CASSQAHQGGYGYTF.

The V call is TRBV6-2 or TRBV6-3, the J call TRBJ2-1, with 7 nucleotides matching TRBD2. V lost 2 bases to trimming and J lost 1 base; unmatched junction nucleotides: 8. The length of the CDR3 is 17 residues. Germline V lookup: CDR1 MNHEY, CDR2 SVGEGT. The CDR3, as DNA: TGTGCCAGCAGTTACGGGGGGGTAGGAGGGTCCTACAATGAGCAGTTCTTC. Amino acid sequence: CASSYGGVGGSYNEQFF.

In this sample, this clone turned up once. The V and J genes are TRBV30 and TRBJ2-7, with D possibly TRBD1 on 5 matching bases. Germline lookup yields CDR1 GTSNPN and CDR2 SVGIG (reference sequence). V lost 5 bases and J lost 3, with 20 bases in between. The CDR3 is 15 amino acids. DNA of the CDR3: TGTGCCTGGGGGGATGGACACTACTTTAACTACGAGCAGTACTTC. Residues: CAWGDGHYFNYEQYF.

This rearrangement joins TRBV5-1 to TRBJ1-1, with D maybe TRBD1 (6 bases). CDR3 length equals 14 residues. Germline-derived CDR1 and CDR2 are SGHRS and YFSETQ. V lost 0 bases, J lost 4 bases, and 10 bases lay in between. The CDR3 bases are TGCGCCAGCAGCTTGGCCCCAGGGGCCACTGAAGCTTTCTTT. This sequence encodes CASSLAPGATEAFF.

The chain has TRBV29-1 and TRBJ1-1, with 10 bases that match TRBD1. There are 15 residues in the CDR3. The V and J ends lost 2 bases and 3 bases, in that order; junction bases with no gene match: 6. Per germline, CDR1 SQVTM and CDR2 ANQGSEA. The CDR3 region has the DNA TGCAGCGTTGAAAAAAAAGGGACAGGGGACACTGAAGCTTTCTTT. This encodes CSVEKKGTGDTEAFF.

V gene TRBV16 combines with J gene TRBJ1-2, with TRBD1 as a possible D gene (5 bases). Germline loops: CDR1 KGHSY, CDR2 FQNENV. V was pared by 4 bases and J by 3 bases, with 15 bases between. CDR3 length: 15 amino acids. The DNA of the CDR3 is TGTGCCAGCAGCCCCCTGGGGGGAATGGACTATGGCTACACCTTC. Residues: CASSPLGGMDYGYTF.

The table lists this clone with a count of one. The rearrangement links TRBV10-1 to TRBJ2-7, with D possibly TRBD1 on 5 matching bases. The germline CDR1 and CDR2 sequences are WNHNN and SYGVQD (reference sequence). Trimming left V 6 bases short and J 12 bases short, with 18 bases between. The CDR3 has 12 residues. The CDR3: CASSADGHRTYF. In DNA, the CDR3 is TGCGCCAGCAGCGCCGACGGACATCGAACGTACTTC.

The V gene is TRBV7-2, the J gene TRBJ2-7; maybe TRBD2 (5 bases). The CDR3 has 13 residues. Germline-derived CDR1 and CDR2 are SGHTA and FQGNSA. Trimming took 1 base from V and 5 from J, leaving 9 bases between them. This chain's CDR3 is CASSLVRGDEQYF. CDR3 bases: TGTGCCAGCAGCTTAGTTCGGGGAGACGAGCAGTACTTC.

The chain links TRBV25-1 to TRBJ1-2, with D hard to call. Germline lookup yields CDR1 MGHDK and CDR2 SYGVNS. The germline V and J ends were trimmed by 3 bases and 6 bases, with 11 bases remaining between them. There are 13 residues in the CDR3. CDR3 amino acids: CASSEAASNGYTF. The CDR3 DNA follows: TGTGCCAGCAGTGAGGCGGCCTCCAATGGCTACACCTTC.